This entry is about one T cell receptor beta chain. The source of the sample is a study of blood T cell repertoires in COVID-19. Study-level information: Researchers got acute and convalescent COVID-19 samples from the United States, Italy and Spain. The cDNA or gDNA used as material had been derived from T cells, B-cell-depleted T cells, or PBMCs.

In the original processing: Estimates of nucleated cell counts were drawn from the amplification of reference gene primers. Clones were sequenced by immunoSEQ multiplex PCR, and TCRdb holds only the in-frame ones, with some missing. V and J calls plus clone size are reproduced from that table; the DNA served to infer D and trimming. The profile shows about 80,000 clones, about 83% of them singletons. The sample taken for sequencing was peripheral blood. This clonotype originated in a human donor in a cohort sampled during active COVID-19.

CDR3 DNA sequence: TGCAGCGTCGTCCGGGACAGGAACACTGAAGCTTTCTTT. This sequence encodes CSVVRDRNTEAFF. V usage is TRBV29-1 and J usage is TRBJ1-1; 7 bases match TRBD1. The CDR3 consists of 13 residues. V gave up 6 bases and J gave up 1 base; unmatched junction bases: 5. Germline V gene data show CDR1 as SQVTM and CDR2 as ANQGSEA. The whole variable domain, remainder taken from reference TRBV29-1 and TRBJ1-1, is SAVISQKPSRDICQRGTSLTIQCQVDSQVTMMFWYRQQPGQSLTLIATANQGSEATYESGFVIDKFPISRPNLTFSTLTVSNMSPEDSSIYLCSVVRDRNTEAFFGQGTRLTVV.